One T cell receptor beta chain is described in this entry. CDR1 and CDR2 from the germline V gene are MNHEY and SVGEGT. V lost 5 bases to trimming and J lost 4 bases, with 20 bases between them. There are 16 residues in the CDR3. This entry belongs to a study of Ad26.COV2.S vaccination and SARS-CoV-2 variants. Treatment given: roughly 20 received Ad26.COV2.S at low or high dose, single or two shots; about 5 received placebo; per-sample allocation not given. Each sample was drawn 63 days after the first injection (of vaccine or placebo). This person who donated was an adult of 18-55 years in Boston. Repertoires were generated with immunoSEQ multiplex PCR, while TCRdb's copy carries only in-frame clones and drops some. The table has 300,000 to 450,000 clones, approximately 84% seen once.

The TCR comes from a person aged 18-60 years who received the Ad26.COV2.S COVID-19 vaccine or a placebo. The chain uses TRBV6-2 or TRBV6-3 and TRBJ1-2; tentatively, D is TRBD1 (6 bases). Sample: peripheral blood, taken in a trial of Ad26.COV2.S vaccine versus placebo. The CDR3 spells CASSHPNRVAIYGYTF. The CDR3 DNA reads as TGTGCCAGCAGTCACCCCAACAGGGTGGCGATCTATGGCTACACCTTC.